What follows are 28 T cell receptor beta chains derived from one specimen sequenced in a study of blood T cell repertoires in COVID-19. The assay was immunoSEQ multiplex PCR, and TCRdb's table has in-frame clones only and misses some. The sample carries about 200,000 clones, 84% recorded once. Sample: peripheral blood. Receptors were obtained from a human donor in a cohort sampled during active COVID-19.

For this clone: This specimen includes other DNA sequences encoding the same CDR3. For the CDR3, the DNA is TGTGCCAGCAGCTTAGCAGGGCGGGGGGAGACCCAGTACTTC. Translated: CASSLAGRGETQYF. The rearrangement uses TRBV7-2 and TRBJ2-5, with TRBD2 matching over 7 bases. V trimming: 0 bases; J trimming: 5 bases; junction bases outside the gene matches: 3. The length of the CDR3 is 14 residues. The germline gives CDR1 SGHTA, CDR2 FQGNSA.

The chain links TRBV19 to TRBJ1-1, with D possibly matching TRBD1 (5 bases). Per the germline V gene, CDR1 is LNHDA and CDR2 is SQIVND (reference sequence). With 7 bases removed from V and 0 bases from J, the gap between germline ends came to 12 bases. The length of the CDR3 is 14 residues. The CDR3 DNA reads TGTGCCAGTAACGATGACAGACTGAACACTGAAGCTTTCTTT. Encoded protein: CASNDDRLNTEAFF.

This clone was recorded only once. The chain employs TRBV4-1 and TRBJ2-1, with D possibly TRBD1 on 6 matching bases. This CDR3 has 14 amino acids. Trimming took 7 bases from V and 5 from J, leaving 15 bases between them. Germline CDR1 reads MGHRA; CDR2 reads YSYEKL. The DNA for the CDR3 is TGCGCCAGCAATTCTTTCCGGGACAACAATGAGCAGTTCTTC. It yields the protein CASNSFRDNNEQFF.

CDR3 bases: TGTGCCAGCACCCGGGACAGGGGTCTGGTGGCTGAAGCTTTCTTT. Protein product: CASTRDRGLVAEAFF. The V gene is TRBV6-5, the J gene TRBJ1-1, with 10 positions matching TRBD1. The junction had 11 bases not matched to a gene; V was cut back by 7 bases and J by 6 bases. This CDR3 contains 15 residues. The germline CDR1 and CDR2 sequences are MNHEY and SVGAGI.

This chain joins TRBV10-3 and TRBJ2-3; possible D gene TRBD2, 5 bases. Trimming pared 0 bases from V and 4 bases from J, leaving 8 bases between. The germline V gene has CDR1 ENHRY and CDR2 SYGVKD. This CDR3 region has 14 residues. The CDR3 region has the DNA TGTGCCATCAGTGAGTCGCCCGGGGCAGATACGCAGTATTTT. Its protein is CAISESPGADTQYF.

The chain recombines TRBV12-5 with TRBJ2-5, with TRBD1 as a possible D gene (6 bases). This CDR3 is 18 amino acids long. V was clipped by 0 bases and J by 1 base, with 18 bases between them. CDR1 LGHNT and CDR2 FRNRAP come from the germline V gene. In nucleotides, the CDR3 is TGTGCTAGTGGTTTGGTAACATTTGGCACAGGGAGCCAAGAGACCCAGTACTTC. Protein sequence: CASGLVTFGTGSQETQYF.

The V call is TRBV6-5, the J call TRBJ2-3, with 8 bases identical to TRBD2. This CDR3 has 13 residues. V was pared by 9 bases and J by 6 bases, with 8 bases of the junction left unmatched. Germline CDR1 is MNHEY and CDR2 is SVGAGI. CDR3 sequence (DNA): TGTGCCAGTAGACTAGCGTTTGCCGATACGCAGTATTTT. This sequence encodes CASRLAFADTQYF.

The chain is built from TRBV28 and TRBJ1-5, with 8 bases fitting TRBD1. The trim removed 6 bases at V and 0 bases at J, leaving 13 bases unmatched. The germline CDR1 and CDR2 sequences are MDHEN and SYDVKM. The CDR3 sequence is 18 residues long. For the CDR3, the DNA is TGTGCCAGCAGCAGGACAGGGTTAAAGGTGGATAGCAATCAGCCCCAGCATTTT. This codes for CASSRTGLKVDSNQPQHF.

The CDR3 protein is CASSPQDSSYEQYF. The CDR3 DNA is TGTGCCAGCAGTCCCCAGGACAGCTCCTACGAGCAGTACTTC. This chain joins TRBV6-5 and TRBJ2-7; D is perhaps TRBD1 (6 bases). Germline CDR1 MNHEY, CDR2 SVGAGI. V dropped 5 bases and J dropped 0 bases, with 11 bases sitting between them. There are 14 residues in the CDR3.

The gene calls are TRBV5-4 and TRBJ2-7; TRBD1 aligns across 9 bases. The CDR3 runs 15 residues. The germline V gene encodes CDR1 SGHNT and CDR2 YYREEE (reference sequence). V lost 4 bases to trimming and J lost 5 bases; unmatched junction nucleotides: 10. DNA of the CDR3: TGTGCCAGCAGCCACGGGACAGGGCGAAGTAACGAGCAGTACTTC. As protein: CASSHGTGRSNEQYF.

This clone was detected once. The J gene is TRBJ1-1, the V gene TRBV5-1; 8 nucleotides agree with TRBD1. Germline trimming cut 2 bases from V and 7 bases from J; bases unmatched to any gene: 7. CDR3 length equals 14 residues. Germline V CDR1 and CDR2: SGHRS, YFSETQ. CDR3 residues: CASSFGQGKSEAFF. As DNA, the CDR3 is TGCGCCAGCAGCTTTGGACAGGGCAAAAGTGAAGCTTTCTTT. The full variable domain, with the rest looked up from reference TRBV5-1 and TRBJ1-1, is KAGVTQTPRYLIKTRGQQVTLSCSPISGHRSVSWYQQTPGQGLQFLFEYFSETQRNKGNFPGRFSGRQFSNSRSEMNVSTLELGDSALYLCASSFGQGKSEAFFGQGTRLTVV.

This rearrangement joins TRBV6-5 to TRBJ1-4, with D perhaps TRBD1 (6 bases). Trimming removed 6 bases at V and 5 bases at J, with 16 bases between. Germline V gene data show CDR1 as MNHEY and CDR2 as SVGAGI. The CDR3 runs to 15 residues. The CDR3 protein is CASRGAGVLNEKLFF. CDR3 DNA sequence: TGTGCCAGCAGGGGCGCAGGGGTCTTAAATGAAAAACTGTTTTTT.

The chain joins TRBV28 to TRBJ2-2; D not certain. The CDR3 consists of 12 residues. V lost 3 bases and J 4 bases, leaving 3 bases between the germline ends. Germline assignment: CDR1 MDHEN and CDR2 SYDVKM. The CDR3 spells CASSLATGELFF. The DNA of the CDR3 is TGTGCCAGCAGTTTGGCCACCGGGGAGCTGTTTTTT.

This chain joins TRBV15 and TRBJ2-1, with 12 bases matching TRBD2. Germline CDR1 is LNHNV and CDR2 is YYDKDF (reference sequence). V was pared by 0 bases and J by 0 bases, with 12 bases of the junction left unmatched. CDR3 length equals 21 residues. The CDR3, as DNA: TGTGCCACCAGCAGAGATGGGAGGGGATGGACTAGCGGGATCTCCTACAATGAGCAGTTCTTC. The encoded protein is CATSRDGRGWTSGISYNEQFF.

Worth noting for this clone: The identical CDR3 is also encoded by other nucleotide sequences in the sample. The chain carries TRBV27 and TRBJ1-2, with D possibly TRBD1 on 6 matching bases. The germline CDR1 and CDR2 sequences are MNHEY and SMNVEV (reference sequence). This CDR3 spans 13 amino acids. With 3 bases removed from V and 3 bases from J, the gap between germline ends came to 8 bases. For the CDR3, the DNA is TGTGCCAGCAGTTTTCAGGGGTACTATGGCTACACCTTC. This gives the protein CASSFQGYYGYTF.

The chain carries TRBV28 and TRBJ2-4, with D perhaps matching TRBD2 (7 bases). This CDR3 comprises 15 residues. Per germline, CDR1 MDHEN and CDR2 SYDVKM. V was pared by 3 bases and J by 2 bases, with 11 bases between. The CDR3 region has the DNA TGTGCCAGCAGTTTGGGGGGGGGCCCCAAAAACATTCAGTACTTC. Protein sequence: CASSLGGGPKNIQYF.

The rearrangement joins TRBV7-8 to TRBJ2-1, with TRBD2 matching 7 bases. This CDR3 is built from 16 residues. Looked up from germline, CDR1 is SGHVS and CDR2 is FQNEAQ. The ends lost 4 bases at V and 0 bases at J; junction bases unmatched: 6. The DNA of the CDR3 is TGTGCCAGCAGCTCCCTAGCGGTGAGCTCCTACAATGAGCAGTTCTTC. Protein product: CASSSLAVSSYNEQFF.

The V call is TRBV27, the J call TRBJ2-7, with D possibly TRBD1 on 6 matching bases. This CDR3 is 16 amino acids long. V dropped 0 bases and J dropped 0 bases, with 12 bases sitting between them. The germline CDR1 and CDR2 sequences are MNHEY and SMNVEV (reference sequence). CDR3 nucleotide sequence: TGTGCCAGCAGTTTATCGGCGACAGGCCGCTCCTACGAGCAGTACTTC. It encodes CASSLSATGRSYEQYF.

J is TRBJ2-5 and V is TRBV28, with D tentatively TRBD2 (6 bases). V lost 5 bases and J lost 4, with 17 bases in between. Germline CDR1 reads MDHEN; CDR2 reads SYDVKM. The CDR3 loop spans 15 amino acids. The CDR3 DNA reads as TGTGCCAGCAGTCCCTACAGGTCGGAGGGAGAGACCCAGTACTTC. Amino acid sequence: CASSPYRSEGETQYF.

In its sample, this clone was seen once. The V call is TRBV3-1 (or the pseudogene TRBV3-2), the J call TRBJ2-5; D is ambiguous. V lost 1 base, J lost 1 base, and 10 bases lay in between. The CDR3 is 15 amino acids. Germline assignment: CDR1 LGHDT and CDR2 YNNKEL (reference sequence). The CDR3 bases are TGTGCCAGCAGCCAAGTTGGGTGGGCCCAAGAGACCCAGTACTTC. Translating gives CASSQVGWAQETQYF.

This chain connects TRBV19 to TRBJ2-3, with a weak D call TRBD2 (6 bases). The CDR3 covers 12 residues. Germline V gene lookup returns CDR1 LNHDA and CDR2 SQIVND (reference sequence). The V end was cut by 3 bases, the J end by 6 bases, with 7 bases between. CDR3 amino acids: CASSIRGDTQYF. The CDR3 bases are TGTGCCAGTAGTATTCGGGGGGATACGCAGTATTTT.

The rearrangement links TRBV30 to TRBJ2-2; possibly TRBD1 for D (5 bases). Germline values: CDR1 GTSNPN, CDR2 SVGIG (reference sequence). The CDR3 is 12 residues long. V was cut by 3 bases and J by 6 bases, with 8 bases left in between. CDR3 amino acids: CAWSRVAGELFF. Written as DNA, the CDR3 is TGTGCCTGGAGCAGGGTTGCCGGGGAGCTGTTTTTT.

This rearrangement joins TRBV28 to TRBJ2-3; TRBD1 is a possible D gene (6 bases). Germline CDR1 and CDR2: MDHEN and SYDVKM. The V end lost 7 bases, the J end lost 4 bases, and 12 bases lay between the germline ends. The CDR3 is 13 residues long. CDR3: CASKIQGADTQYF. The CDR3 coding sequence is TGTGCCAGCAAAATACAGGGTGCAGATACGCAGTATTTT.

The CDR3 loop reads CASRLPGQGSGPNEQFF. The CDR3 nucleotides are TGCGCCAGCAGACTCCCGGGACAGGGCTCGGGGCCTAATGAGCAGTTCTTC. This chain joins TRBV10-1 and TRBJ2-1; 9 bases line up with TRBD1. Trimming at V came to 6 bases and at J to 7 bases, leaving 16 bases not matched to a gene. There are 17 residues in the CDR3. Germline lookup yields CDR1 WNHNN and CDR2 SYGVQD (reference sequence).

The chain employs TRBV28 and TRBJ1-6, with D hard to call. Trimming left V 0 bases short and J 4 bases short, with 10 bases between. There are 16 residues in the CDR3. CDR1 is MDHEN and CDR2 is SYDVKM in the germline V gene. CDR3 nucleotides: TGTGCCAGCAGTTTATGGCCGCAAACTTATAATTCACCCCTCCACTTT. It encodes CASSLWPQTYNSPLHF.

The chain uses TRBV19 and TRBJ2-5; 9 nucleotides align to TRBD2. V was clipped by 8 bases and J by 4 bases; unmatched bases: 11. The CDR3 is 15 residues long. Per germline, CDR1 LNHDA and CDR2 SQIVND (reference sequence). CDR3: CASRRTSVPSETQYF. In DNA, the CDR3 is TGTGCCAGTCGAAGGACTAGCGTTCCCTCAGAGACCCAGTACTTC.

This clone appeared a single time. The chain employs TRBV7-9 and TRBJ1-5, with D possibly matching TRBD1 (5 bases). CDR1 SEHNR and CDR2 FQNEAQ come from the germline V gene (reference sequence). The CDR3 has 13 amino acids. V was trimmed by 4 bases and J by 5 bases, leaving 9 bases between them. CDR3 loop: CASSSGEYQPQHF. CDR3 in DNA: TGTGCCAGCAGCTCGGGGGAATATCAGCCCCAGCATTTT.

The chain is built from TRBV5-1 and TRBJ1-6, with 9 bases lining up with TRBD1. Germline trimming cut 8 bases from V and 4 bases from J; bases unmatched to any gene: 7. There are 15 residues in the CDR3. The V gene's germline CDR1 is SGHRS and CDR2 YFSETQ. The DNA of the CDR3 is TGCGCCAGTAAATGGGACAGGGCTTATAATTCACCCCTCCACTTT. Translation gives CASKWDRAYNSPLHF.